A single sample gave rise to the 16 T cell receptor beta chains below, sequenced in a study of shared clonotypes between healthy human individuals. TCRdb's copy holds only in-frame clones and misses some; the assay was immunoSEQ multiplex PCR. Of some 350,000 clones in the sample, approximately 79% were seen once. The sample was memory CD4+ T cells sorted from blood. Sample subset: CD45RA-negative fraction. These receptors originate from a man under 40 in good health.

This clone was observed at least ten times. The J gene is TRBJ2-6, the V gene TRBV10-1, with 8 bases identical to TRBD2. V was clipped by 8 bases and J by 6 bases; unmatched bases: 15. Germline CDR1 is WNHNN and CDR2 is SYGVQD (reference sequence). The CDR3 extends over 17 amino acids. Here the CDR3 DNA reads TGCGCCAGCCGTATAGCGGGACTGCGACGAGAGGCCAACGTCCTGACTTTC. This codes for CASRIAGLRREANVLTF.

The rearrangement joins TRBV10-3 to TRBJ2-1; 14 bases align to TRBD2. V was clipped by 5 bases and J by 0 bases; unmatched bases: 12. The CDR3 spans 20 residues. The germline V gene encodes CDR1 ENHRY and CDR2 SYGVKD. CDR3 nucleotide sequence: TGTGCCATCAGTCTGCTAACCGGGACTAGCGGGAGCCACTCCTACAATGAGCAGTTCTTC. The encoded protein is CAISLLTGTSGSHSYNEQFF.

This rearrangement joins TRBV14 to TRBJ2-7, with D perhaps matching TRBD1 or TRBD2 (5 bases each). Per the germline V gene, CDR1 is SGHDN and CDR2 is FVKESK. V was shortened by 3 bases and J by 5 bases, with 8 bases between the two germline ends. This CDR3 has 12 amino acids. Here the CDR3 reads CASSHWDDEQYF. The CDR3 DNA sequence: TGTGCCAGCAGCCATTGGGACGACGAGCAGTACTTC.

The chain combines TRBV19 with TRBJ1-1; TRBD1 is a possible D gene (6 bases). The CDR3 is made up of 16 amino acids. Deletions cut 5 bases from V and 2 bases from J, with 18 bases between. Germline CDR1 and CDR2: LNHDA and SQIVND (reference sequence). CDR3 in amino acids: CASSFLTGRGNTEAFF. DNA for the CDR3: TGTGCCAGTAGTTTCCTCACAGGGAGGGGAAACACTGAAGCTTTCTTT.

Worth noting for this clone: Other DNA variants within this sample encode the same CDR3. The CDR3 here is CATSRGTANYGYTF. The CDR3 nucleotides read TGTGCCACCAGCAGAGGGACAGCTAACTATGGCTACACCTTC. The J gene is TRBJ1-2, the V gene TRBV15, with a possible D match to TRBD1 (6 bases). Looked up from germline, CDR1 is LNHNV and CDR2 is YYDKDF (reference sequence). Trimming pared 1 base from V and 0 bases from J, leaving 6 bases between. The CDR3 loop spans 14 amino acids.

This clone was observed once. The V and J genes are TRBV7-9 and TRBJ1-1; tentatively, D is TRBD1 (5 bases). Between the trimmed V and J ends, which lost 3 bases and 2 bases, there was a span of 10 bases. CDR1 is SEHNR, CDR2 FQNEAQ, per germline (reference sequence). The CDR3 is made up of 14 amino acids. The CDR3: CASSLRQINTEAFF. The CDR3, as DNA: TGTGCCAGCAGCTTGCGACAGATAAACACTGAAGCTTTCTTT. The entire variable domain, with the rest obtained from reference TRBV7-9 and TRBJ1-1, is as follows: DTGVSQNPRHKITKRGQNVTFRCDPISEHNRLYWYRQTLGQGPEFLTYFQNEAQLEKSRLLSDRFSAERPKGSFSTLEIQRTEQGDSAMYLCASSLRQINTEAFFGQGTRLTVV.

The chain couples TRBV15 to TRBJ2-7; unclear D gene. The CDR3 totals 13 residues. V lost 2 bases and J 7 bases, leaving 12 bases between the germline ends. Germline V gene data show CDR1 as LNHNV and CDR2 as YYDKDF (reference sequence). The CDR3 DNA is TGTGCCACCAGCAGATCCCTAGAAGTAGAGCAGTACTTC. Protein: CATSRSLEVEQYF.

This clone was seen only a few times. This chain connects TRBV6-1 to TRBJ2-1; D is possibly TRBD1 or TRBD2 (6 bases each). V was clipped by 6 bases and J by 0 bases, with 12 bases between them. The CDR3 covers 15 residues. Germline V gene lookup returns CDR1 MNHNS and CDR2 SASEGT. CDR3 residues: CASSVGGTSYNEQFF. CDR3 DNA sequence: TGTGCCAGCAGCGTAGGGGGGACCTCCTACAATGAGCAGTTCTTC.

This clone occurred once. This chain uses TRBV2 with TRBJ2-7, with TRBD1 as a possible D gene (5 bases). Germline V gene data show CDR1 as SNHLY and CDR2 as FYNNEI. Trimming took 8 bases from V and 9 from J, leaving 14 bases between them. There are 11 residues in the CDR3. For the CDR3, the DNA is TGTGCCAGCGCCTTTAAGACAGTGCAGTACTTC. This gives the protein CASAFKTVQYF.

The chain has TRBV5-1 and TRBJ2-1; 16 nucleotides align to TRBD2. The CDR3 sequence is 18 residues long. J was trimmed by 4 bases and V by 3 bases; bases with no gene match: 7. In germline, CDR1 is SGHRS, CDR2 YFSETQ. The CDR3 region has the DNA TGCGCCAGCAGCTGGGGACTAGCGGGAGGGAGACATTACAATGAGCAGTTCTTC. It specifies CASSWGLAGGRHYNEQFF.

This clone was counted only a few times. The chain is built from TRBV9 and TRBJ2-1; the D gene is possibly TRBD2 (5 bases). The CDR3 totals 13 residues. Looked up from germline, CDR1 is SGDLS and CDR2 is YYNGEE. The V end lost 2 bases, the J end lost 9 bases, and 12 bases lay between the germline ends. The CDR3 nucleotides read TGTGCCAGCAGCGTTCCTAGCAGGTCTGAGCAGTTCTTC. This gives the protein CASSVPSRSEQFF.

The chain carries TRBV4-2 and TRBJ2-7; 12 nucleotides line up with TRBD2. The V and J ends lost 0 bases and 9 bases, in that order; junction bases with no gene match: 9. CDR3 length: 16 residues. The V gene's germline CDR1 is LGHNA and CDR2 YNFKEQ. The CDR3: CASSQETTSGSLGQYF. The CDR3 region has the DNA TGTGCCAGCAGCCAAGAGACGACTAGCGGGAGTTTGGGGCAGTACTTC.

The chain joins TRBV7-8 to TRBJ2-7; D call uncertain. Trimming pared 1 base from V and 0 bases from J, leaving 4 bases between. The CDR3 has 13 residues. In germline, CDR1 is SGHVS, CDR2 FQNEAQ. The DNA of the CDR3 is TGTGCCAGCAGCTTAGGCGCCTCCTACGAGCAGTACTTC. Its protein is CASSLGASYEQYF.

V is TRBV5-5 and J is TRBJ1-5; D remains unclear. CDR3 length equals 16 residues. V lost 1 base and J 4 bases, leaving 15 bases between the germline ends. The germline V gene encodes CDR1 SGHKS and CDR2 YYEKEE (reference sequence). CDR3 residues: CASSLFGRRSNQPQHF. CDR3 sequence (DNA): TGTGCCAGCAGCTTGTTTGGTCGACGGAGTAATCAGCCCCAGCATTTT.

The CDR3 protein is CASVGQGGHEQFF. The CDR3 nucleotides read TGTGCCAGCGTTGGACAAGGGGGGCATGAGCAGTTCTTC. The V gene is TRBV27, the J gene TRBJ2-1, with D possibly being TRBD1 or TRBD2 (6 bases each). Between the trimmed V and J ends, which lost 8 bases and 8 bases, there was a span of 16 bases. The CDR3 is 13 amino acids. Germline assignment: CDR1 MNHEY and CDR2 SMNVEV (reference sequence).

As for this clone: Other DNA sequences in this sample translate to the same CDR3. The genes are TRBV7-9 and TRBJ1-5, with a weak D call TRBD1 (6 bases). The germline gives CDR1 SEHNR, CDR2 FQNEAQ (reference sequence). Deletions cut 5 bases from V and 2 bases from J, with 13 bases between. The CDR3 is 15 residues long. The CDR3: CASSMGGAGNQPQHF. In nucleotides, the CDR3 is TGTGCCAGCAGCATGGGGGGGGCGGGCAATCAGCCCCAGCATTTT. Drawing the rest from reference TRBV7-9 and TRBJ1-5, the complete variable domain is DTGVSQNPRHKITKRGQNVTFRCDPISEHNRLYWYRQTLGQGPEFLTYFQNEAQLEKSRLLSDRFSAERPKGSFSTLEIQRTEQGDSAMYLCASSMGGAGNQPQHFGDGTRLSIL.